The 18 T cell receptor beta chains below were found in one sample sequenced in a study of blood T cell repertoires in COVID-19. Using immunoSEQ multiplex PCR, the repertoire was profiled, and TCRdb retains in-frame clones only, with some absent. The sample yields 150,000 to 200,000 clones, 86% seen once. Sequencing was done on a sample of peripheral blood. Every receptor here comes from a woman aged 60-70 years with COVID-19, enrolled during active disease.

On this clone itself: The junction shows a germline mismatch at one end, possibly a read error. The rearrangement joins TRBV7-7 to TRBJ1-4; TRBD1 matches 12 bases. The CDR3 consists of 17 residues. The germline V gene encodes CDR1 SSHAT and CDR2 FNYEAQ (reference sequence). CDR3 in amino acids: CASSPGDRGQTDEKLFF. In DNA form, the CDR3 reads TGTGCTAGCAGCCCAGGGGACAGGGGGCAGACTGATGAAAAACTGTTTTTT.

This chain connects TRBV6-2 or TRBV6-3 to TRBJ2-1; maybe TRBD2 (5 bases). The CDR3 is 12 amino acids. V lost 4 bases and J lost 12, with 13 bases in between. The germline V gene has CDR1 MNHEY and CDR2 SVGEGT. DNA for the CDR3: TGTGCCAGCAGTTTTATAGGGAGCGCGCAGTTCTTC. This codes for CASSFIGSAQFF.

The chain recombines TRBV5-1 with TRBJ1-6; TRBD1 matches 8 bases. The junction had 4 bases not matched to a gene; V was cut back by 4 bases and J by 7 bases. The CDR3 contains 14 residues. Germline V CDR1 and CDR2: SGHRS, YFSETQ. CDR3 region: CASSRNRGNSPLHF. DNA for the CDR3: TGCGCCAGCAGCAGAAACAGGGGGAATTCACCCCTCCACTTT.

The V call is TRBV18, the J call TRBJ1-2, with D possibly matching TRBD1 (6 bases). With 4 bases removed from V and 7 bases from J, the gap between germline ends came to 10 bases. CDR3 length: 12 residues. Germline CDR1 and CDR2: KGHSH and LQKENI. DNA for the CDR3: TGTGCCAGCTCACTTATGGGGGCTGGCTACACCTTC. As protein: CASSLMGAGYTF.

J is TRBJ2-5 and V is TRBV6-5, with D hard to call. Trimming removed 6 bases at V and 1 base at J, with 9 bases between. Germline assignment: CDR1 MNHEY and CDR2 SVGAGI. The CDR3 contains 13 residues. The chain's CDR3 is CASRRMLQETQYF. Here the CDR3 DNA reads TGTGCCAGCAGGCGGATGCTCCAAGAGACCCAGTACTTC.

This clone has only one observation. The rearrangement links TRBV11-2 to TRBJ2-1, with TRBD2 matching 9 bases. J was trimmed by 7 bases and V by 0 bases; bases with no gene match: 10. CDR1 is SGHAT, CDR2 FQNNGV, per germline. The CDR3 spans 17 residues. The CDR3 reads CASSLDRGSGSGNEQFF. Here the CDR3 DNA reads TGTGCCAGCAGCTTAGATCGGGGTAGCGGGAGCGGTAATGAGCAGTTCTTC.

Here the CDR3 reads CASSQVEGDYEQYF. The CDR3 DNA sequence: TGTGCCAGCAGCCAAGTCGAAGGGGACTACGAGCAGTACTTC. The chain links TRBV4-2 to TRBJ2-7; D is possibly TRBD1 (5 bases). CDR3 length equals 14 residues. In germline, CDR1 is LGHNA, CDR2 YNFKEQ. With 1 base removed from V and 3 bases from J, the gap between germline ends came to 10 bases.

The V call is TRBV7-6, the J call TRBJ1-2; 8 bases match TRBD1. The CDR3 length is 15 residues. Germline V CDR1 and CDR2: SGHVS, FNYEAQ. Trimming at V came to 5 bases and at J to 4 bases, leaving 9 bases not matched to a gene. The CDR3 coding sequence is TGTGCCAGCAGCGGATCAGGGGGCGCGGGCTATGGCTACACCTTC. It translates to CASSGSGGAGYGYTF.

The chain carries TRBV10-3 and TRBJ1-5; tentatively, D is TRBD1 (5 bases). The CDR3 runs 16 residues. In germline, CDR1 is ENHRY, CDR2 SYGVKD. Trimming cost V 3 bases and J 6 bases, with 18 bases left between them. CDR3 amino acids: CAISDPRGEAGQPQHF. DNA for the CDR3: TGTGCCATCAGTGACCCCCGAGGGGAGGCGGGTCAGCCCCAGCATTTT.

The chain recombines TRBV9 with TRBJ1-1, with D hard to call. The CDR3 runs 15 residues. V was clipped by 4 bases and J by 1 base, with 14 bases between them. Germline-derived CDR1 and CDR2 are SGDLS and YYNGEE. The CDR3 here is CASSKLRGANTEAFF. The CDR3, as DNA: TGTGCCAGCAGCAAACTACGAGGAGCGAACACTGAAGCTTTCTTT.

This chain connects TRBV6-1 to TRBJ1-1; 8 bases agree with TRBD1. CDR3 length equals 15 residues. Trimming at V came to 9 bases and at J to 2 bases, leaving 11 bases not matched to a gene. The V gene's germline CDR1 is MNHNS and CDR2 SASEGT. CDR3: CASHPRTGLNTEAFF. The CDR3, as DNA: TGTGCCAGTCACCCCCGGACAGGGCTTAACACTGAAGCTTTCTTT.

The J gene is TRBJ1-4, the V gene TRBV6-1; the D is unclear. The CDR3 spans 15 residues. V was cut by 2 bases and J by 0 bases, with 7 bases left in between. The germline V gene encodes CDR1 MNHNS and CDR2 SASEGT. CDR3 in DNA: TGTGCCAGCAGTGAAAACAGTGCAACTAATGAAAAACTGTTTTTT. It is translated as CASSENSATNEKLFF.

The chain recombines TRBV12-3 or TRBV12-4 with TRBJ1-2; no definite D call. V was pared by 3 bases and J by 7 bases, with 12 bases between. The CDR3 loop spans 13 amino acids. The CDR3: CASSFHIYGGYTF. As DNA, the CDR3 is TGTGCCAGCAGTTTCCATATTTACGGTGGCTACACCTTC.

The V and J genes are TRBV12-3 or TRBV12-4 and TRBJ1-2; D not certain. The V and J ends lost 3 bases and 7 bases respectively, with 12 bases between them. The CDR3 is made up of 13 amino acids. CDR3 nucleotides: TGTGCCAGCAGTTTTTTCCGGGAGCGTGGCTACACCTTC. It is translated as CASSFFRERGYTF.

The rearrangement links TRBV11-3 to TRBJ1-6; D gene ambiguous. This CDR3 contains 14 residues. CDR1 and CDR2 (germline): SGHNT, YENEEA. V was trimmed by 6 bases and J by 9 bases, leaving 15 bases between them. CDR3 bases: TGTGCCAGCAGTTTACGGCAGGTTGTTTCACCCCTCCACTTT. Its translation is CASSLRQVVSPLHF.

The rearrangement links TRBV19 to TRBJ2-1; TRBD2 matches at 9 bases. CDR1 is LNHDA and CDR2 is SQIVND in the germline V gene (reference sequence). The CDR3 runs to 20 residues. V gave up 1 base and J gave up 0 bases; unmatched junction bases: 13. CDR3 coding DNA: TGTGCCAGTAGTATAGGACTAGCGGAAAACCGACAAGACTCCTACAATGAGCAGTTCTTC. Its protein is CASSIGLAENRQDSYNEQFF.

This chain links TRBV10-3 with TRBJ2-5, with 8 positions matching TRBD2. The CDR3 extends over 15 amino acids. V was pared by 7 bases and J by 4 bases, with 11 bases of the junction left unmatched. Germline V gene lookup returns CDR1 ENHRY and CDR2 SYGVKD. The CDR3 region is CAIKNGAGALETQYF. In nucleotides, the CDR3 is TGTGCCATCAAAAACGGAGCGGGAGCTTTAGAGACCCAGTACTTC.

In regard to this clone: The junction does not match germline at one end; this may be a read error. V gene TRBV7-7 combines with J gene TRBJ2-1, with TRBD2 as a possible D gene (5 bases). The length of the CDR3 is 15 residues. Germline V gene sequence: CDR1 SSHAT, CDR2 FNYEAQ (reference sequence). The CDR3 here is CASSPLSGSYNEQFF. The CDR3, as DNA: TGTGCTAGCAGCCCCCTCAGCGGATCCTACAATGAGCAGTTCTTC.